Listed below are T cell receptor beta chains from one sample, sequenced in a study of T cells in Graves' hyperthyroidism and ophthalmopathy. TCRdb ran MiXCR on the multiplex PCR reads and lists one entry per CDR3 protein. Of a few hundred thousand distinct CDR3 sequences in the sample, less than 25% were seen once. Input material: blood. The receptors stem from a young man with Graves' hyperthyroidism. Both conserved end residues are part of each CDR3. Each record gives: CDR3 protein, J gene, V gene, clone size. Size is stated for part of the rows, as once, few or many counts, or as a class when the clone is expanded.

CASSSPPGTGDGYTF	TRBJ1-2	TRBV6-5	-
CASRGQYEQYF	TRBJ2-7	TRBV27	many
CASSLNAGYEQYF	TRBJ2-7	TRBV7-3	few
CASSLKGPITEAFF	TRBJ1-1	TRBV12-3/TRBV12-4	many
CASRRTGLSYGYTF	TRBJ1-2	TRBV2	-
CASSLDRGLPGNTIYF	TRBJ1-3	TRBV2	many
CASSWAGRGAKGEQYF	TRBJ2-7	TRBV5-1	-
CASSLEGIEAFF	TRBJ1-1	TRBV12-3/TRBV12-4	many
CASMGTGKDTEAFF	TRBJ1-1	TRBV19	many
CASSVINYGYTF	TRBJ1-2	TRBV6-1	many
CASTLDRGHLNYEQYF	TRBJ2-7	TRBV11-2	few
CAWSVDPGLAVETQYF	TRBJ2-5	TRBV30	few
CASSQEAREDEQYF	TRBJ2-7	TRBV4-1	few
CASSLELAGDQETQYF	TRBJ2-5	TRBV11-2	few
CASSRSQGSQETQYF	TRBJ2-5	TRBV5-1	few
CASSRFAYWDGNTEAFF	TRBJ1-1	TRBV28	many
CASSKSARGLDTEAFF	TRBJ1-1	TRBV7-8	few
CASSASSGGRAQYF	TRBJ2-5	TRBV6-1	few
CASSYYLQGNTEAFF	TRBJ1-1	TRBV5-8	-
CASVLTGKKNTEAFF	TRBJ1-1	TRBV7-8	many
CASSDGRGAYEQYF	TRBJ2-7	TRBV2	few
CASSAAREQYF	TRBJ2-7	TRBV7-9	-
CASGETGGITEAFF	TRBJ1-1	TRBV6-1	-
CASSLIPLAGGETQYF	TRBJ2-5	TRBV7-3	-
CASSGGTGTDEQFF	TRBJ2-1	TRBV11-2	-
CASSLRQTGLSGANVLTF	TRBJ2-6	TRBV7-2	many
CSAPSGGGFDEQYF	TRBJ2-7	TRBV20-1	once
CASSHDRFSYEQYF	TRBJ2-7	TRBV12-3/TRBV12-4	many
CASSIGQGGSHGYTF	TRBJ1-2	TRBV5-1	few
CASRGTGLETQYF	TRBJ2-5	TRBV27	few
CASSSQGASGYGYTF	TRBJ1-2	TRBV6-5	-
CASSELNGPNYGYTF	TRBJ1-2	TRBV2	-
CSVEDATGANYGYTF	TRBJ1-2	TRBV29-1	many
CASSPWTPEEAFF	TRBJ1-1	TRBV18	-
CASSYVGWAEAFF	TRBJ1-1	TRBV6-2/TRBV6-3	few
CSGLIRNTEAFF	TRBJ1-1	TRBV29-1	few
CASSLNLGGYSNQPQHF	TRBJ1-5	TRBV12-3/TRBV12-4	many
CASSWAGTSYEQYF	TRBJ2-7	TRBV27	many
CASSPLTGIQETQYF	TRBJ2-5	TRBV27	-
CAWSPTRETTEAFF	TRBJ1-1	TRBV30	many
CASSSITGAGGEGYTF	TRBJ1-2	TRBV11-2	-
CASSLSGYNSPLHF	TRBJ1-6	TRBV5-1	-
CASSPGQGLEAFF	TRBJ1-1	TRBV5-4	many
CATSAAGLEDYGYTF	TRBJ1-2	TRBV24-1	many
CASRRDEYEQYF	TRBJ2-7	TRBV5-1	-
CASSLAGVNQPQHF	TRBJ1-5	TRBV5-5	many